One and the same sample provided the 24 T cell receptor beta chains below, sequenced in a study of beta chain features in type 1 diabetes. The entirety of the isolated RNA underwent reverse transcription, so expressed TCRB transcripts were sequenced. The repertoire was sequenced with immunoSEQ multiplex PCR; TCRdb's copy has only in-frame clones and lacks some. The data show around 710,000 clones, under 15% seen once. Study-level points and caveats: Researchers report that Type 1 diabetes patients had moderately but significantly shorter TCRB CDR3s across all four CD4+ subsets.

These receptors are not linked to any known antigen. Sequenced input: naive CD4+ T cells from blood. The source is a man aged 25-40 years with type 1 diabetes.

This clone was seen only a few times. The V call is TRBV10-3, the J call TRBJ2-5; perhaps TRBD1 as D (5 bases). CDR1 ENHRY and CDR2 SYGVKD come from the germline V gene. The CDR3 covers 13 residues. V shed 2 bases and J shed 5 bases, with 9 bases lying between them. The CDR3 protein is CAISEVPGETQYF. The DNA for the CDR3 is TGTGCCATCAGTGAGGTTCCAGGGGAGACCCAGTACTTC.

This clone was seen a handful of times. The J gene is TRBJ2-7, the V gene TRBV5-1, with TRBD1 matching over 10 bases. The length of the CDR3 is 15 residues. Trimming at V came to 6 bases and at J to 2 bases, leaving 8 bases not matched to a gene. Germline assignment: CDR1 SGHRS and CDR2 YFSETQ. The CDR3 loop is CASTRLTGGTYEQYF. The DNA for the CDR3 is TGCGCCAGCACCCGTCTGACAGGGGGCACCTACGAGCAGTACTTC.

The gene calls are TRBV4-3 and TRBJ1-2, with D perhaps TRBD1 (6 bases). Germline V lookup: CDR1 LGHNA, CDR2 YSLEER. V dropped 4 bases and J dropped 8 bases, with 20 bases sitting between them. The CDR3 runs 15 residues. This CDR3 is CASSPPDSPSSGYTF. The CDR3 DNA reads as TGCGCCAGCAGCCCACCGGACAGCCCCAGCTCCGGCTACACCTTC.

This clone showed up just a few times. The gene calls are TRBV6-6 and TRBJ1-1; no reliable D call. The CDR3 has 13 amino acids. The germline V gene has CDR1 MNHNY and CDR2 SVGAGI (reference sequence). V was cut by 2 bases and J by 0 bases, with 4 bases left in between. Here the CDR3 reads CASSYPMNTEAFF. The CDR3 DNA follows: TGTGCCAGCAGTTACCCAATGAACACTGAAGCTTTCTTT.

The V call is TRBV30, the J call TRBJ1-6; D unclear. CDR3 length equals 14 residues. V lost 0 bases and J 9 bases, leaving 12 bases between the germline ends. Germline CDR1 and CDR2: GTSNPN and SVGIG (reference sequence). CDR3 nucleotides: TGTGCCTGGAGTGTAAACAGCGGAGTTTCACCCCTCCACTTT. It is translated as CAWSVNSGVSPLHF.

The chain is built from TRBV7-2 and TRBJ2-5; TRBD1 matches 9 bases. V gave up 5 bases and J gave up 5 bases; unmatched junction bases: 12. Looked up from germline, CDR1 is SGHTA and CDR2 is FQGNSA. This CDR3 comprises 16 residues. The CDR3 reads CASSTTWTGARETQYF. CDR3 sequence (DNA): TGTGCCAGCAGCACGACCTGGACAGGGGCGCGGGAGACCCAGTACTTC.

This clone was seen more than once but under ten times. CDR3 in DNA: TGTGCCAGCAGCTTAGGTGGCAGGGGGGACACTGAAGCTTTCTTT. Amino acids: CASSLGGRGDTEAFF. The chain recombines TRBV13 with TRBJ1-1, with 7 bases identical to TRBD1. This CDR3 is built from 15 residues. V gave up 0 bases and J gave up 3 bases; unmatched junction bases: 4. Per the germline V gene, CDR1 is PRHDT and CDR2 is FYEKMQ (reference sequence).

This clone was observed once. The genes are TRBV9 and TRBJ2-5; the match to TRBD1 covers 7 bases. Germline CDR1 and CDR2: SGDLS and YYNGEE. V was pared by 2 bases and J by 2 bases, with 6 bases of the junction left unmatched. This CDR3 comprises 15 residues. CDR3 nucleotide sequence: TGTGCCAGCAGCGTTACGACAGGGCGACAAGAGACCCAGTACTTC. It specifies CASSVTTGRQETQYF.

This clone has a handful of counts. This rearrangement joins TRBV4-1 to TRBJ2-1; TRBD1 matches at 7 bases. V was clipped by 0 bases and J by 4 bases; unmatched bases: 6. Per the germline V gene, CDR1 is MGHRA and CDR2 is YSYEKL. This CDR3 comprises 16 residues. CDR3 protein: CASSQDQGQIYNEQFF. The DNA of the CDR3 is TGCGCCAGCAGCCAAGATCAGGGACAGATATACAATGAGCAGTTCTTC.

The chain combines TRBV5-1 with TRBJ2-7; a possible D gene is TRBD1 (7 bases). The CDR3 contains 17 residues. Germline V gene lookup returns CDR1 SGHRS and CDR2 YFSETQ. The V and J ends lost 2 bases and 5 bases respectively, with 23 bases between them. CDR3 loop: CASSFDRDFTHDDEQYF. CDR3 in DNA: TGCGCCAGCAGCTTTGACAGGGACTTTACGCATGACGACGAGCAGTACTTC.

This clone was seen more than once but under ten times. The chain couples TRBV5-4 to TRBJ1-4; D not resolved. The CDR3 extends over 13 amino acids. V dropped 4 bases and J dropped 0 bases, with 4 bases sitting between them. CDR1 SGHNT and CDR2 YYREEE come from the germline V gene (reference sequence). The CDR3 region is CASSPATNEKLFF. As DNA, the CDR3 is TGTGCCAGCAGCCCAGCAACTAATGAAAAACTGTTTTTT.

This clone was seen only a few times. The chain links TRBV7-9 to TRBJ2-2; tentatively, D is TRBD1 (6 bases). Germline lookup yields CDR1 SEHNR and CDR2 FQNEAQ (reference sequence). Between the trimmed V and J ends, which lost 4 bases and 3 bases, there was a span of 12 bases. CDR3 length equals 15 residues. The CDR3 DNA reads as TGTGCCAGCAGCTCCCCGACAGGCGACACCGGGGAGCTGTTTTTT. It specifies CASSSPTGDTGELFF.

The chain recombines TRBV19 with TRBJ2-1; D unclear. Between the trimmed V and J ends, which lost 6 bases and 4 bases, there was a span of 10 bases. CDR1 is LNHDA and CDR2 is SQIVND in the germline V gene (reference sequence). This CDR3 is 13 amino acids long. CDR3 protein: CASSRSRYNEQFF. CDR3 bases: TGTGCCAGTAGCAGGAGTCGGTACAATGAGCAGTTCTTC.

The chain joins TRBV10-3 to TRBJ2-6; D gene unclear. V gave up 7 bases and J gave up 1 base, with 11 bases separating them. The germline V gene encodes CDR1 ENHRY and CDR2 SYGVKD. The CDR3 loop spans 15 amino acids. The CDR3 DNA sequence: TGTGCCATCACCGACGGATTTTCTGGGGCCAACGTCCTGACTTTC. It specifies CAITDGFSGANVLTF.

This clone was picked up a small number of times. The chain couples TRBV25-1 to TRBJ1-5, with D unclear. The germline V gene encodes CDR1 MGHDK and CDR2 SYGVNS. The V end lost 5 bases, the J end lost 3 bases, and 8 bases lay between the germline ends. This CDR3 has 13 amino acids. The CDR3: CASSPSTNQPQHF. DNA of the CDR3: TGTGCCAGCAGTCCCTCCACCAATCAGCCCCAGCATTTT.

The genes are TRBV4-3 and TRBJ1-4; D remains unclear. Germline V gene lookup returns CDR1 LGHNA and CDR2 YSLEER. V was pared by 1 base and J by 8 bases, with 11 bases between. The CDR3 length is 14 residues. The CDR3 sequence: CASSQASSGEKLFF. CDR3 nucleotide sequence: TGCGCCAGCAGCCAAGCCTCGTCCGGGGAAAAACTGTTTTTT.

The V gene is TRBV28, the J gene TRBJ2-3, with 7 bases matching TRBD2. CDR3 size: 16 residues. Germline CDR1 reads MDHEN; CDR2 reads SYDVKM. V gave up 1 base and J gave up 2 bases; unmatched junction bases: 6. The CDR3 nucleotides are TGTGCCAGCAGTTTATCAGGGAGCGGGGACACAGATACGCAGTATTTT. Translated, it gives CASSLSGSGDTDTQYF.

The CDR3 coding sequence is TGTGCCAGCAGCCTTCACAATGAGCAGTTCTTC. It encodes CASSLHNEQFF. The V and J genes are TRBV14 and TRBJ2-1; D unclear. Germline loops: CDR1 SGHDN, CDR2 FVKESK. Trimming removed 4 bases at V and 5 bases at J, with 3 bases between. The length of the CDR3 is 11 residues.

J is TRBJ2-6 and V is TRBV5-8; TRBD2 is a possible D gene (5 bases). Germline V gene sequence: CDR1 SGHTS, CDR2 YDEGEE. There are 19 residues in the CDR3. V lost 2 bases and J 0 bases, leaving 18 bases between the germline ends. CDR3 sequence (DNA): TGTGCCAGCAGCTTTGCCTATCCGGGGTCTTTCTCTGGGGCCAACGTCCTGACTTTC. Encoded protein: CASSFAYPGSFSGANVLTF.

The rearrangement uses TRBV9 and TRBJ1-2; the D gene is possibly TRBD1 (6 bases). Trimming left V 2 bases short and J 6 bases short, with 20 bases between. The germline gives CDR1 SGDLS, CDR2 YYNGEE. The CDR3 loop spans 16 amino acids. As DNA, the CDR3 is TGTGCCAGCAGCGTGGTACAGGGCCAGGCGGTTGATGGCTACACCTTC. Amino acids: CASSVVQGQAVDGYTF.

The chain has TRBV5-1 and TRBJ2-1; D gene uncertain. Germline V lookup: CDR1 SGHRS, CDR2 YFSETQ. The CDR3 is made up of 13 amino acids. Trimming shortened V by 0 bases and J by 6 bases, and 7 bases separated the two germline ends. The CDR3 DNA reads as TGCGCCAGCAGCTTGGATAACGGCAATGAGCAGTTCTTC. This translates into CASSLDNGNEQFF.

The table lists this clone with a few counts. The chain links TRBV25-1 to TRBJ1-6, with D possibly matching TRBD1 (5 bases). The V and J ends lost 6 bases and 10 bases respectively, with 10 bases between them. From germline, CDR1 is MGHDK and CDR2 SYGVNS. The CDR3 sequence is 12 residues long. CDR3 region: CASRMGGSPLHF. The DNA for the CDR3 is TGTGCCAGCAGGATGGGGGGATCACCCCTCCACTTT.

The CDR3 loop reads CASSVTGADQPQHF. DNA of the CDR3: TGTGCCAGCAGTGTGACAGGGGCCGATCAGCCCCAGCATTTT. V is TRBV28 and J is TRBJ1-5, with 8 positions matching TRBD1. Germline CDR1 MDHEN, CDR2 SYDVKM. V lost 5 bases, J lost 5 bases, and 5 bases stayed unmatched. The CDR3 loop spans 14 amino acids.

This clone was counted a few times. The chain recombines TRBV18 with TRBJ2-1; maybe TRBD1 (5 bases). CDR1 KGHSH and CDR2 LQKENI come from the germline V gene. The CDR3 is 16 residues long. V was clipped by 5 bases and J by 0 bases, with 14 bases between them. CDR3 in amino acids: CASSRAGQSSYNEQFF. The CDR3 coding sequence is TGTGCCAGCTCAAGGGCAGGGCAGAGCTCCTACAATGAGCAGTTCTTC.